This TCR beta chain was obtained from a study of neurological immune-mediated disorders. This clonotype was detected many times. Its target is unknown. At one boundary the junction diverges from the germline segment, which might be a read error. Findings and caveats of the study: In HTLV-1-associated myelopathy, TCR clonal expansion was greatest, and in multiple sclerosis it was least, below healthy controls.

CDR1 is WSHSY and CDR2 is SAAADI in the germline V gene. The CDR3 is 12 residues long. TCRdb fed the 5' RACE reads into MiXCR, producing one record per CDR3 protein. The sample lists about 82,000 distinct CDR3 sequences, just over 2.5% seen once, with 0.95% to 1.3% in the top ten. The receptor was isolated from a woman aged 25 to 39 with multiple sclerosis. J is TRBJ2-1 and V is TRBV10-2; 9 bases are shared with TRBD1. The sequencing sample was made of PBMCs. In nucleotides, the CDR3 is TGCGCCAGCAGGGGAATTGACGGACAGGGGATCTTC. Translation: CASRGIDGQGIF.